Below, 9 T cell receptor beta chains from the same sample are listed, as sequenced in a study of OX40 agonist ivuxolimab in advanced cancers. The library was obtained by the immunoSEQ multiplex PCR assay. Drawn from immuneACCESS, this table holds only the in-frame rearrangements with V and J called that TCRdb kept. Clones are partly lost; checked studies trace under half to an unresolved V gene and leave the rest unexplained. The sample records some 42,000 clones, approximately 86% of which are singletons. The ten biggest clones cover roughly a fifth of the sample. The specimen was CD4+ or CD8+ T cells sorted from blood, collected in a trial of the OX40 agonist ivuxolimab. The receptors come from an adult with an advanced solid tumor such as melanoma, head and neck, liver or kidney cancer.

The genes are TRBV5-5 and TRBJ2-7; TRBD2 is a possible D gene (6 bases). Trimming removed 4 bases from V and 3 bases from J, with 20 bases in between. This CDR3 contains 16 residues. The V gene's germline CDR1 is SGHKS and CDR2 YYEKEE (reference sequence). This chain's CDR3 is CASSGGTNDYFYEQYV. In nucleotides, the CDR3 is TGTGCCAGCAGCGGCGGGACGAACGACTACTTCTACGAGCAGTACGTC.

The V and J genes are TRBV6-6 and TRBJ1-2; the D gene is possibly TRBD1 (5 bases). This CDR3 is 11 amino acids long. V was cut by 5 bases and J by 6 bases, with 7 bases left in between. CDR1 is MNHNY, CDR2 SVGAGI, per germline (reference sequence). The CDR3 here is CASSQGDGYTF. CDR3 sequence (DNA): TGTGCCAGCAGTCAGGGAGATGGCTACACCTTC.

J is TRBJ1-1 and V is TRBV9, with D perhaps TRBD1 (5 bases). V was pared by 0 bases and J by 1 base, with 10 bases between. CDR1 is SGDLS and CDR2 is YYNGEE in the germline V gene. The CDR3 length is 15 residues. Here the CDR3 reads CASSVGGRANTEAFF. CDR3 coding DNA: TGTGCCAGCAGCGTAGGCGGCAGGGCGAACACTGAAGCTTTCTTT. The full variable domain, with the rest looked up from reference TRBV9 and TRBJ1-1, is DSGVTQTPKHLITATGQRVTLRCSPRSGDLSVYWYQQSLDQGLQFLIQYYNGEERAKGNILERFSAQQFPDLHSELNLSSLELGDSALYFCASSVGGRANTEAFFGQGTRLTVV.

The chain uses TRBV7-3 and TRBJ2-3; 11 bases align to TRBD1. Germline CDR1 and CDR2: SGHTA and FQGTGA. The ends lost 5 bases at V and 2 bases at J; junction bases unmatched: 3. The CDR3 totals 15 residues. The CDR3 DNA sequence: TGTGCCAGCAGCCGGGACAGGGGGAACACAGATACGCAGTATTTT. Its protein product is CASSRDRGNTDTQYF.

This chain links TRBV6-5 with TRBJ1-2; D unresolved. CDR3 length: 13 amino acids. The V end was cut by 6 bases, the J end by 5 bases, with 13 bases between. Germline V CDR1 and CDR2: MNHEY, SVGAGI. CDR3 DNA: TGTGCCAGCAGCGCGAATCCCATATATGGCTACACCTTC. Its translation is CASSANPIYGYTF.

The V gene is TRBV9, the J gene TRBJ1-2; D not certain. The CDR3 has 12 residues. The germline V gene has CDR1 SGDLS and CDR2 YYNGEE. V was cut by 0 bases and J by 4 bases, with 4 bases left in between. The CDR3 loop is CASSVGPYGYTF. CDR3 nucleotide sequence: TGTGCCAGCAGCGTAGGGCCCTATGGCTACACCTTC.

The V gene is TRBV7-9, the J gene TRBJ2-1, with a tentative D call TRBD1 (5 bases). Germline CDR1 is SEHNR and CDR2 is FQNEAQ (reference sequence). This CDR3 is built from 16 residues. V was cut by 1 base and J by 0 bases, with 10 bases left in between. The CDR3 protein is CASSLGRASSYNEQFF. The CDR3 DNA reads TGTGCCAGCAGCTTAGGCAGGGCGAGCTCCTACAATGAGCAGTTCTTC.

The rearrangement links TRBV29-1 to TRBJ2-1; TRBD2 aligns across 12 bases. Germline loops: CDR1 SQVTM, CDR2 ANQGSEA. The J segment lost 8 bases and the V segment lost 4 bases, leaving 9 bases of the junction unmatched. There are 15 residues in the CDR3. CDR3 bases: TGCAGCGTTGGTATTCTAGCGGGGGGGCCAGATGAGCAGTTCTTC. It encodes CSVGILAGGPDEQFF.

This chain connects TRBV9 to TRBJ2-1; 7 bases are shared with TRBD2. Trimming took 3 bases from V and 7 from J; bases not matched to a gene: 7. The CDR3 covers 14 residues. Germline values: CDR1 SGDLS, CDR2 YYNGEE. The CDR3 loop reads CASSDAGEGNEQFF. As DNA, the CDR3 is TGTGCCAGCAGCGACGCTGGGGAGGGAAATGAGCAGTTCTTC.